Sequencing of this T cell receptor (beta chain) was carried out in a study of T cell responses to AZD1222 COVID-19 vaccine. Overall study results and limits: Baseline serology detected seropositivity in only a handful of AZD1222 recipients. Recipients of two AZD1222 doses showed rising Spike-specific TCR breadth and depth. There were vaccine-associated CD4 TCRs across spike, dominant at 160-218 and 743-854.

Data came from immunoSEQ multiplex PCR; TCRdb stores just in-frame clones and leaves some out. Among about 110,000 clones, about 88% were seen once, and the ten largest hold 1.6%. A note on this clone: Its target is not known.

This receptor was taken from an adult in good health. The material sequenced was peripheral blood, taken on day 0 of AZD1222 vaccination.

The chain's CDR3 is CASSLAGVTKETQYF. DNA for the CDR3: TGTGCCAGCAGCTTGGCGGGAGTAACCAAAGAGACCCAGTACTTC. The chain carries TRBV28 and TRBJ2-5; 7 bases agree with TRBD2. This CDR3 contains 15 residues. V shed 6 bases and J 3 bases; nucleotides not matched to a gene: 10. Germline V gives CDR1 MDHEN, CDR2 SYDVKM.